These T cell receptor beta chains were read from a single sample in a study of blood T cell repertoires in COVID-19. The data were produced by immunoSEQ multiplex PCR, yet TCRdb's version contains in-frame clones alone and is incomplete. The sample lists about 150,000 clones; 80% to 85% were seen once. The sample taken for sequencing was PBMCs or T cells enriched from blood (not recorded which). Receptors originate from a woman aged 50 to 60 who had recovered from COVID-19. Each CDR3 is given with its conserved first and last residue. A D gene is named only where the DNA matches it firmly. Not all rows give a size; the values are once, few, many and, for expanded clones, a class.

clone size: -; V gene: TRBV3-1/TRBV3-2; D gene: -; J gene: TRBJ2-3; CDR3 protein: CASSQRGRDTQYF; CDR3 DNA: TGTGCCAGCAGCCAACGGGGTCGAGATACGCAGTATTTT
clone size: few; V gene: TRBV6-5; D gene: TRBD1; J gene: TRBJ2-7; CDR3 protein: CASSRDRTYEQYF; CDR3 DNA: TGTGCCAGCAGCCGGGACAGGACCTACGAGCAGTACTTC
clone size: few; V gene: TRBV28; D gene: TRBD2; J gene: TRBJ2-1; CDR3 protein: CASSLLAGGLREQFF; CDR3 DNA: TGTGCCAGCAGTTTACTCGCGGGAGGGCTCCGTGAGCAGTTCTTC
clone size: -; V gene: TRBV2; D gene: -; J gene: TRBJ2-2; CDR3 protein: CASRASGERGELFF; CDR3 DNA: TGTGCCAGCAGGGCCTCGGGGGAGAGGGGGGAGCTGTTTTTT
clone size: -; V gene: TRBV29-1; D gene: -; J gene: TRBJ2-5; CDR3 protein: CSVVRGNAQETQYF; CDR3 DNA: TGCAGCGTTGTCCGCGGGAATGCCCAAGAGACCCAGTACTTC
clone size: -; V gene: TRBV6-4; D gene: -; J gene: TRBJ2-1; CDR3 protein: CASSDAPRSSSYNEQFF; CDR3 DNA: TGTGCCAGCAGTGACGCCCCGCGGAGTAGCTCCTACAATGAGCAGTTCTTC
clone size: few; V gene: TRBV7-8; D gene: -; J gene: TRBJ1-5; CDR3 protein: CASSPSAYYSNQPQHF; CDR3 DNA: TGTGCCAGCAGCCCCAGCGCCTACTATAGCAATCAGCCCCAGCATTTT
clone size: -; V gene: TRBV7-2; D gene: -; J gene: TRBJ1-5; CDR3 protein: CASSPGRDNQPQHF; CDR3 DNA: TGTGCCAGCAGCCCTGGGCGGGACAATCAGCCCCAGCATTTT
clone size: -; V gene: TRBV29-1; D gene: -; J gene: TRBJ1-5; CDR3 protein: CSVRENRDQPQHF; CDR3 DNA: TGCAGCGTTAGGGAGAACAGAGACCAGCCCCAGCATTTT
clone size: few; V gene: TRBV2; D gene: TRBD1; J gene: TRBJ1-5; CDR3 protein: CASGTDLNQPQHF; CDR3 DNA: TGTGCCAGTGGGACAGACCTTAATCAGCCCCAGCATTTT
clone size: once; V gene: TRBV18; D gene: -; J gene: TRBJ1-1; CDR3 protein: CASSLGQGGTEAFF; CDR3 DNA: TGTGCCAGCTCCCTGGGGCAGGGCGGCACTGAAGCTTTCTTT